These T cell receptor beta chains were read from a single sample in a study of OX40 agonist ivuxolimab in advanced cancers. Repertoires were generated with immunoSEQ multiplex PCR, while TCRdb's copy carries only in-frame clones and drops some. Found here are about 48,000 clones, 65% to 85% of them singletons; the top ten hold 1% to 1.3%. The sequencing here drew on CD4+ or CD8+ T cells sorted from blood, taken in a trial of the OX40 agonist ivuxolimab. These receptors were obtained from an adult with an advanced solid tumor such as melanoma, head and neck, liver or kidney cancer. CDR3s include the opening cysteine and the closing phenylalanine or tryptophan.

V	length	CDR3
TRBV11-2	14	CASSLTPGGTEAFF
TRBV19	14	CASIGVGERNIQYF
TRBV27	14	CASSPRGEGYEQYF
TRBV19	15	CASSLIGRGGDEQFF
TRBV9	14	CASSVDGGNQPQHF
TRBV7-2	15	CASSVAHGSNQPQHF
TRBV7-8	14	CASSLAANTGELFF
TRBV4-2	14	CASSQGPRKNIQYF
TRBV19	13	CASSIEFAYEQYF
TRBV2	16	CASSEAQGAHGNTIYF
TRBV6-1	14	CASRIFTSTDTQYF